This is a list of T cell receptor beta chains from one sample in a study of brain T cells in children with intractable seizures. Measured with immunoSEQ multiplex PCR; TCRdb has only the in-frame clones, and not every one. The sample lists hundreds of thousands of clones, over 85% occurring once. The material was peripheral blood, obtained approximately 5 months after surgery. The receptors stem from a boy less than two years old with tuberous sclerosis and intractable seizures. Each CDR3 is given with its conserved first and last residue. A D gene is named only where the DNA matches it firmly. A clone size is listed for some rows: how often the clone was seen (once, few, many), or a class if it is expanded.

j_gene: TRBJ1-6; abundance: .; d_gene: .; v_gene: TRBV7-2; CDR3nt: TGTGCCAGCAGGGGACTGAGTTCACCCCTCCACTTT; CDR3aa: CASRGLSSPLHF
j_gene: TRBJ2-1; abundance: once; d_gene: TRBD1; v_gene: TRBV6-2/TRBV6-3; CDR3nt: TGTGCCAGCAGCTGGACAGGGGGAGGATACAATGAGCAGTTCTTC; CDR3aa: CASSWTGGGYNEQFF
j_gene: TRBJ1-6; abundance: few; d_gene: .; v_gene: TRBV24-1; CDR3nt: TGTGCCACCAGTGATTTTGGGGGCTCCTATAATTCACCCCTCCACTTT; CDR3aa: CATSDFGGSYNSPLHF
j_gene: TRBJ1-3; abundance: .; d_gene: .; v_gene: TRBV27; CDR3nt: TGTGCCAGCTCGACTGGAAACACCATATATTTT; CDR3aa: CASSTGNTIYF
j_gene: TRBJ2-3; abundance: .; d_gene: .; v_gene: TRBV6-4; CDR3nt: TGTGCCAGCAGTGACGGGAGACACACAGATACGCAGTATTTT; CDR3aa: CASSDGRHTDTQYF
j_gene: TRBJ1-2; abundance: .; d_gene: .; v_gene: TRBV27; CDR3nt: TGTGCCAGCAGTTTATCGGCCGAAAGGACAGCCAACTATGGCTACACCTTC; CDR3aa: CASSLSAERTANYGYTF
j_gene: TRBJ1-2; abundance: .; d_gene: .; v_gene: TRBV2; CDR3nt: TGTGCCAGCAGGAGATTGACAGGACCTAACTATGGCTACACCTTC; CDR3aa: CASRRLTGPNYGYTF
j_gene: TRBJ1-1; abundance: .; d_gene: .; v_gene: TRBV3-1/TRBV3-2; CDR3nt: TGTGCCAGCAGCCAAGGGAGCGGGCAAAAGGGGCGGGCTTTCTTT; CDR3aa: CASSQGSGQKGRAFF
j_gene: TRBJ1-1; abundance: .; d_gene: TRBD1; v_gene: TRBV2; CDR3nt: TGTGCCAGCACTGACGACAGGGGGACTGAAGCTTTCTTT; CDR3aa: CASTDDRGTEAFF
j_gene: TRBJ2-7; abundance: few; d_gene: .; v_gene: TRBV11-3; CDR3nt: TGTGCCAGCAGCTTAGATTCAAAGGGCTACTACGAGCAGTACTTC; CDR3aa: CASSLDSKGYYEQYF
j_gene: TRBJ2-1; abundance: .; d_gene: .; v_gene: TRBV7-3; CDR3nt: TGTGCCAGCAGCTTAATAGTACTCCTTGGTGGGGATGAGCAGTTCTTC; CDR3aa: CASSLIVLLGGDEQFF
j_gene: TRBJ1-1; abundance: .; d_gene: .; v_gene: TRBV7-9; CDR3nt: TGTGCCAGCAGCTTAATGCGGACTGAAGCTTTCTTT; CDR3aa: CASSLMRTEAFF
j_gene: TRBJ2-1; abundance: once; d_gene: .; v_gene: TRBV2; CDR3nt: TGTGCCAGCAGTGAATTTGGGGGATTCGGGGTTTACAATGAGCAGTTCTTC; CDR3aa: CASSEFGGFGVYNEQFF
j_gene: TRBJ2-1; abundance: .; d_gene: TRBD1; v_gene: TRBV18; CDR3nt: TGTGCCAGCTCAGCCACAGGGGACTCCTACAATGAGCAGTTCTTC; CDR3aa: CASSATGDSYNEQFF
j_gene: TRBJ2-7; abundance: .; d_gene: TRBD1; v_gene: TRBV28; CDR3nt: TGTGCCAGCAGAGGCGGGACAGGGTTGTGGGAGCAGTACTTC; CDR3aa: CASRGGTGLWEQYF
j_gene: TRBJ2-2; abundance: .; d_gene: TRBD2; v_gene: TRBV30; CDR3nt: TGTGCCTGGATGGGACTAGCGGGGGCCTGGGGGGAGCTGTTTTTT; CDR3aa: CAWMGLAGAWGELFF
j_gene: TRBJ2-7; abundance: .; d_gene: .; v_gene: TRBV6-5; CDR3nt: TGTGCCAGCAGTTACGTGGGGTCGGGATCCTACGAGCAGTACTTC; CDR3aa: CASSYVGSGSYEQYF
j_gene: TRBJ1-2; abundance: .; d_gene: .; v_gene: TRBV19; CDR3nt: TGTGCCAGTAGTATAGATCATTGGGCAGGGGACTATGGCTACACCTTC; CDR3aa: CASSIDHWAGDYGYTF
j_gene: TRBJ2-7; abundance: .; d_gene: TRBD2; v_gene: TRBV5-4; CDR3nt: TGTGCCAGCAGCCCACCGGGACTAAATTACGAGCAGTACTTC; CDR3aa: CASSPPGLNYEQYF
j_gene: TRBJ2-7; abundance: .; d_gene: .; v_gene: TRBV1; CDR3nt: TGCACCAGCAGCCAAGCCTCGTCTCCTGGGTCCGGCTGGGAGCAGTACTTC; CDR3aa: CTSSQASSPGSGWEQYF
j_gene: TRBJ2-3; abundance: .; d_gene: .; v_gene: TRBV4-1; CDR3nt: TGCGCCAGCAGCCAAGGTTGGCTTCAACTTTCCACAGATACGCAGTATTTT; CDR3aa: CASSQGWLQLSTDTQYF
j_gene: TRBJ2-1; abundance: .; d_gene: TRBD2; v_gene: TRBV5-1; CDR3nt: TGCGCCAGCAGCTTGGCTTCGGCTAGCGGGGGGGCCAGCTCCTACAATGAGCAGTTCTTC; CDR3aa: CASSLASASGGASSYNEQFF
j_gene: TRBJ2-7; abundance: .; d_gene: TRBD1; v_gene: TRBV11-3; CDR3nt: TGTGCCAGCATCTTGGTTCCGGGACAGGCCCCCTACGAGCAGTACTTC; CDR3aa: CASILVPGQAPYEQYF
j_gene: TRBJ2-2; abundance: .; d_gene: .; v_gene: TRBV7-9; CDR3nt: TGTGCCAGCACCCGTCAGGCCTCGAACACCGGGGAGCTGTTTTTT; CDR3aa: CASTRQASNTGELFF
j_gene: TRBJ1-2; abundance: .; d_gene: .; v_gene: TRBV9; CDR3nt: TGTGCCAGCAGCAACACAGGGATTTGGGATGGCTACACCTTC; CDR3aa: CASSNTGIWDGYTF
j_gene: TRBJ2-1; abundance: .; d_gene: TRBD2; v_gene: TRBV4-1; CDR3nt: TGCGCCAGCAGCCAAGGACTAGCTGGCGATGAGCAGTTCTTC; CDR3aa: CASSQGLAGDEQFF
j_gene: TRBJ2-7; abundance: .; d_gene: TRBD1; v_gene: TRBV15; CDR3nt: TGTGCCACCAGCATTGGACAGGCTACGGGGCAGTACTTC; CDR3aa: CATSIGQATGQYF
j_gene: TRBJ2-1; abundance: .; d_gene: TRBD2; v_gene: TRBV6-1; CDR3nt: TGTGCCAGCAGTGAAGAGATAAGCGGGGGGAGGAATGAGCAGTTCTTC; CDR3aa: CASSEEISGGRNEQFF